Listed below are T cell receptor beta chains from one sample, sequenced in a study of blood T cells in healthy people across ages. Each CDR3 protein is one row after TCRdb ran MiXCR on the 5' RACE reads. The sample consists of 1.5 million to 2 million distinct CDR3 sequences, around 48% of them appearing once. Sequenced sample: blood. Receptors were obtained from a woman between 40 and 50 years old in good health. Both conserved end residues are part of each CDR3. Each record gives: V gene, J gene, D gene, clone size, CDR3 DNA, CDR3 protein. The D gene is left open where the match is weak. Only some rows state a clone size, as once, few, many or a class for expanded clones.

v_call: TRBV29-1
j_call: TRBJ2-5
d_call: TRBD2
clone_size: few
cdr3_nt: TGCAGCGCCCTTCATCCGGGACTAGGGGGACAAGAGACCCAGTACTTC
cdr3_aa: CSALHPGLGGQETQYF

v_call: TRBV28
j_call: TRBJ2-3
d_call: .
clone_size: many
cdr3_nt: TGTGCCAGCAGTTCTATAGGAGATACGCAGTATTTT
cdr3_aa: CASSSIGDTQYF

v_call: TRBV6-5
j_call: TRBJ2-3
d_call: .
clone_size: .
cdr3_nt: TGTGCCAGCAGTCAGGACACGTTCACAGATACGCAGTATTTT
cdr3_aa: CASSQDTFTDTQYF

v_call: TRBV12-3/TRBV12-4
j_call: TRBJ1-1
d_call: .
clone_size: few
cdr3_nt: TGTGCCAGCAGTTTAGCGGTGGGCACTGAAGCTTTCTTT
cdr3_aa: CASSLAVGTEAFF

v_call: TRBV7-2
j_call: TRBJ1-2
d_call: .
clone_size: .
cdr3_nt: TGTGCCAGCAGCCCCCTAAGGGGGGCTGGCTACACCTTC
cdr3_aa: CASSPLRGAGYTF

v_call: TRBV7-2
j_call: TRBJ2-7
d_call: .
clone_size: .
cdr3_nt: TGTGCCAGCAGCTTACTGTGGGCCTACGAGCAGTACTTC
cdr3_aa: CASSLLWAYEQYF

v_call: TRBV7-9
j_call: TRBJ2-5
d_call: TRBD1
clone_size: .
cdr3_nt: TGTGCCAGCCGGGGTTGGACAGGATTACAAGAGACCCAGTACTTC
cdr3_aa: CASRGWTGLQETQYF

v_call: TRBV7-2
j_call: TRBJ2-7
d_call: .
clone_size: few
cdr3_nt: TGTGCCAGCAGCCTCGTGGCAGGGCGCAATCCCGCCTACGAGCAGTACTTC
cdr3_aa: CASSLVAGRNPAYEQYF

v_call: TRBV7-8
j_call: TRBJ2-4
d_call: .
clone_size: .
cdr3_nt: TGTGCCAGCAGCTACTTAAAAGGTCCGGGGGCTCTAGCCAAAAACATTCAGTACTTC
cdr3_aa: CASSYLKGPGALAKNIQYF

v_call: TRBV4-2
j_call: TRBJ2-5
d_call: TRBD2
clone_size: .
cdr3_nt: TGTGTCAGCAGCCAAGATAGGGCGGGGGTCCAAGAGACCCAGTACTTC
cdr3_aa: CVSSQDRAGVQETQYF

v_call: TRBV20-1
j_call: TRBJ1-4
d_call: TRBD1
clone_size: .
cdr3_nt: TGCAGCGCCCGACAGGGTTCGAATGAAAAACTGTTTTTT
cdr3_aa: CSARQGSNEKLFF

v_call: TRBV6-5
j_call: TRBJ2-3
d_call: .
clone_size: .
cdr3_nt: TGTGCCAGCAGTTACTCTGGGGAAACCGTCACAGATACGCAGTATTTT
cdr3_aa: CASSYSGETVTDTQYF

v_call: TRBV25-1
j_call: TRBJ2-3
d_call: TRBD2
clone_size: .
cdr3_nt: TGTGCCAGCAGTGCTAACCCCGGACTAGGAGAAACAGATACGCAGTATTTT
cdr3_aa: CASSANPGLGETDTQYF

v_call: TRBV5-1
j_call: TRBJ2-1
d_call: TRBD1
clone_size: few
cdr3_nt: TGCGCCAGCAGCTTGGGGGCGATACAGGGGAATGAGCAGTTCTTC
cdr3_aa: CASSLGAIQGNEQFF

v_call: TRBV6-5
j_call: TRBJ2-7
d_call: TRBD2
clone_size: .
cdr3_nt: TGTGCCAGCAGTTGCTTGGGACTAGCGGCCTACGAGCAGTACTTC
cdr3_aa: CASSCLGLAAYEQYF

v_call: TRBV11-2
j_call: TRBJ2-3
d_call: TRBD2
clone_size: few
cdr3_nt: TGTGCCAGCAGCCAATCTTCCTCTCATAAGCGGGGGGGCCGATCAGATACGCAGTATTTT
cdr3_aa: CASSQSSSHKRGGRSDTQYF

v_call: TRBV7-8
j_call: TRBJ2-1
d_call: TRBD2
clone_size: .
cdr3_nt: TGTGCCAGCAGCCGAACTCTAGCGGGGGTTCCCTACAATGAGCAGTTCTTC
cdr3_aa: CASSRTLAGVPYNEQFF

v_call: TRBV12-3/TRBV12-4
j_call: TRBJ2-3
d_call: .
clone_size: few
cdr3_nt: TGTGCCAGCAGCCCCCCGGGTCGGGGCTCCACAGATACGCAGTATTTT
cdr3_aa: CASSPPGRGSTDTQYF

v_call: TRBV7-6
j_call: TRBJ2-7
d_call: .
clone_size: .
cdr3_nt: TGTGCCAGCAGCCTGCTCGGGGAGCACGACGAGCAGTACTTC
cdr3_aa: CASSLLGEHDEQYF

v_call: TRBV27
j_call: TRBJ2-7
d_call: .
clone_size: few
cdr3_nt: TGTGCCAGCAGTGGAAACAGGATCGCCTACGAGCAGTACTTC
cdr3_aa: CASSGNRIAYEQYF

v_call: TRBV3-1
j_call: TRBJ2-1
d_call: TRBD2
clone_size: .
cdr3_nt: TGTGCCAGCAGCTTCCTCCAGGGGACTAGCGGCGGGAATGAGCAGTTCTTC
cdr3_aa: CASSFLQGTSGGNEQFF

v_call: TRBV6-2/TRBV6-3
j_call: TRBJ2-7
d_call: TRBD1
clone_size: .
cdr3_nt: TGTGCCAGCAGACGACCGGGACAGGTATTAGTGCAGTACTTC
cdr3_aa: CASRRPGQVLVQYF

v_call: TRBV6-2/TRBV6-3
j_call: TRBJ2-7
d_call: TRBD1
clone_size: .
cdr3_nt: TGTGCCAGCAGTCGAGGGGACAGGTCCTACGAGCAGTACTTC
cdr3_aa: CASSRGDRSYEQYF

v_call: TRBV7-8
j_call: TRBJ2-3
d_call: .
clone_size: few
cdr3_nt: TGTGCCAGCAGCCTAAACATAGTTCTACCGTATTTT
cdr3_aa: CASSLNIVLPYF

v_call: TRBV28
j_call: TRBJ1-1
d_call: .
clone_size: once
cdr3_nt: TGTGCCAGCAGTTCCCTAAGCGGGGATGGTACTGAAGCTTTCTTT
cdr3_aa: CASSSLSGDGTEAFF

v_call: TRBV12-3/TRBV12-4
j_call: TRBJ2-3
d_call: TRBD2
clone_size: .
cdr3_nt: TGTGCCAGCAGGTCGACTAGCGTGGATACGCAGTATTTT
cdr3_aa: CASRSTSVDTQYF

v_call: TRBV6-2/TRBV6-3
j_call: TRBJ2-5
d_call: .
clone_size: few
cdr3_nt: TGTGCCAGCAGAAGGGACTCCCTAAAGGAGCAGTACTTC
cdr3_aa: CASRRDSLKEQYF

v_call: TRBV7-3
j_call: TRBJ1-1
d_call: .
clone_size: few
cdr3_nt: TGTGCCAGCAGCTTTAGTATCACTGAAGCTTTCTTT
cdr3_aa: CASSFSITEAFF

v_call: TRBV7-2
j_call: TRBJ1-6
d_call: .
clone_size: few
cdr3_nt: TGTGCCAGCAGCTCGCGACAGCGTCACTTTAATTCACCCCTCCACTTT
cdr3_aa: CASSSRQRHFNSPLHF

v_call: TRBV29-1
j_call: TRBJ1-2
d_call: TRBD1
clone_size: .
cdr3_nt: TGCAGCGTCGACGGGACAGGGGATGGCTACACCTTC
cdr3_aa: CSVDGTGDGYTF

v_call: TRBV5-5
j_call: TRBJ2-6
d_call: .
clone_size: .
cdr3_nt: TGTGCCAGCAGCTCCCGCTTAGGCTCTGGGGCCAACGTCCTGACTTTC
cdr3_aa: CASSSRLGSGANVLTF

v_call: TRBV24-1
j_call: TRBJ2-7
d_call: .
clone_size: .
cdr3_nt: TGTGCCACCAGTGATTTTAACGGGGACGAGCAGTACTTC
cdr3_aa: CATSDFNGDEQYF

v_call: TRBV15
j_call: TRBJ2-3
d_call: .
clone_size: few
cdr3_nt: TGTGCCACCAGCAGAGAAAGTTTGGGCGCTGTGGATACGCAGTATTTT
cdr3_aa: CATSRESLGAVDTQYF

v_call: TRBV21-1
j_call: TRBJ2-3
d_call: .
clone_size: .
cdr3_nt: TGTGCCAGCAGGAAACAGGCAGATACGCAGTATTTT
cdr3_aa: CASRKQADTQYF

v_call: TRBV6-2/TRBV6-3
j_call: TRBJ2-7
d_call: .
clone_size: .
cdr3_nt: TGTGCCAGCAGTTACCCCCAAGGAGTCGCGGGGTACGAGCAGTACTTC
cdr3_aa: CASSYPQGVAGYEQYF

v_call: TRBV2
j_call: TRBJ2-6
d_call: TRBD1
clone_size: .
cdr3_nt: TGTGCCAGCAGTGTCCGCAGGGGGTCAGGGGCCAACGTCCTGACTTTC
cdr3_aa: CASSVRRGSGANVLTF

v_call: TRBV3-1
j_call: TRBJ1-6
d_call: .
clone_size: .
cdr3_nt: TGTGCCAGCAGCCAAGCAGGGGTTGGGGGAGATTCACCCCTCCACTTT
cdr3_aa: CASSQAGVGGDSPLHF

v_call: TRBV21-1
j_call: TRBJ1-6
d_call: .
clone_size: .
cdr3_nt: TGTGCCAGCAGCCGCCTCCAGAGCCCCTATAATTCACCCCTCCACTTT
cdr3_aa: CASSRLQSPYNSPLHF

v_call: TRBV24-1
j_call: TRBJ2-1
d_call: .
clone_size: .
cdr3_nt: TGTGCCACCAGTCTGCACGGGAAGGAGACCCAGTTCTTC
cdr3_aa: CATSLHGKETQFF

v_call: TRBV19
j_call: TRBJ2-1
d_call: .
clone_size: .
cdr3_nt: TGTGCCAGTAGTATAGCGGTGGGTTACAATGAGCAGTTCTTC
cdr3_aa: CASSIAVGYNEQFF

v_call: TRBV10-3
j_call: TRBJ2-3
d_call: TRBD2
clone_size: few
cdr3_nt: TGTGCCATCAGACTAGCGGGGGATCTTGATACGCAGTATTTT
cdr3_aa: CAIRLAGDLDTQYF

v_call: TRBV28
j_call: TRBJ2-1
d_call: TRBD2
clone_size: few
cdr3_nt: TGTGCCAGCAGTTCCCCGGGACTAGCGGTGAATGAGCAGTTCTTC
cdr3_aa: CASSSPGLAVNEQFF

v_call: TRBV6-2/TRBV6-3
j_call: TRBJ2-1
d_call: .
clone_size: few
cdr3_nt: TGTGCCAGCGGGGGGGGCGCCTCCTACAATGAGCAGTTCTTC
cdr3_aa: CASGGGASYNEQFF

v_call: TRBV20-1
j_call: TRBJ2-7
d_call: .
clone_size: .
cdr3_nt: TGCAGTGCCTGGAATGGCTACGAGCAGTACTTC
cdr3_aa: CSAWNGYEQYF